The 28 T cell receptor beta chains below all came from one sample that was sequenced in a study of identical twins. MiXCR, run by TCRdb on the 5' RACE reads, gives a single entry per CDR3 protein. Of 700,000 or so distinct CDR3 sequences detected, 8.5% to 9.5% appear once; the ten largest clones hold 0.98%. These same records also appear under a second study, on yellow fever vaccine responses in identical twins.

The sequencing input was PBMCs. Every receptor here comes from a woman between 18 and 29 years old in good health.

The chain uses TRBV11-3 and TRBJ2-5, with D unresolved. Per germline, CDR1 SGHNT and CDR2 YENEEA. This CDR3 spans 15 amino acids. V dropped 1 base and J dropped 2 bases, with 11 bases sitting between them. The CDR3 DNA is TGTGCCAGCAGCTTAGGACGCGGCCCTCAAGAGACCCAGTACTTC. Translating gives CASSLGRGPQETQYF.

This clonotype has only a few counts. Here the CDR3 reads CSARPGTPAYEQYF. The CDR3 region has the DNA TGCAGTGCTCGTCCCGGGACACCTGCCTACGAGCAGTACTTC. The chain is built from TRBV20-1 and TRBJ2-7; D might be TRBD1 (6 bases). CDR3 length equals 14 residues. From germline, CDR1 is DFQATT and CDR2 SNEGSKA (reference sequence). The ends were cut back, 5 bases at V and 2 bases at J, with 16 bases in the middle.

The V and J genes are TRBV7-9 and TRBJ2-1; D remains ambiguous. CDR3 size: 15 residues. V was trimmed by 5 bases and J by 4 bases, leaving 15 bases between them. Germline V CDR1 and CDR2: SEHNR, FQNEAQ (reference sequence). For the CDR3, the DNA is TGTGCCAGCAGCCCATACCCCGGAGATTACAATGAGCAGTTCTTC. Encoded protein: CASSPYPGDYNEQFF.

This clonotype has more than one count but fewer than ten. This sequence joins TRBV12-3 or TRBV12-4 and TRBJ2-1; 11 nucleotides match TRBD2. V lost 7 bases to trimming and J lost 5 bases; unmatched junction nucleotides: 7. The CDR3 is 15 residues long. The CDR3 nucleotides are TGTGCCAGCACCTCTAGCGGGAGGCAACACAATGAGCAGTTCTTC. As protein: CASTSSGRQHNEQFF.

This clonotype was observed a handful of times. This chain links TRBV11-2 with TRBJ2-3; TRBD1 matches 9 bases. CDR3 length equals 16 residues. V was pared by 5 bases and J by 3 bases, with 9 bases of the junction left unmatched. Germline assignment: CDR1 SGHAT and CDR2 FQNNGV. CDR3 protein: CASSRLPGQGTDTQYF. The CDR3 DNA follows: TGTGCCAGCAGCCGTCTCCCGGGACAGGGAACAGATACGCAGTATTTT. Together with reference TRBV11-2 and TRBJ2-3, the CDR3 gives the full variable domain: EAGVAQSPRYKIIEKRQSVAFWCNPISGHATLYWYQQILGQGPKLLIQFQNNGVVDDSQLPKDRFSAERLKGVDSTLKIQPAKLEDSAVYLCASSRLPGQGTDTQYFGPGTRLTVL.

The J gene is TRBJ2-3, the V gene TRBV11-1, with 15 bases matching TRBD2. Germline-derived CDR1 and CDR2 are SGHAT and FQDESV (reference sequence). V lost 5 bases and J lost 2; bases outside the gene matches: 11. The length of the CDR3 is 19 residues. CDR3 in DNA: TGTGCCAGCAGCACGTCGGGACTAGCGGGGGGCACTCCCACAGATACGCAGTATTTT. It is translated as CASSTSGLAGGTPTDTQYF.

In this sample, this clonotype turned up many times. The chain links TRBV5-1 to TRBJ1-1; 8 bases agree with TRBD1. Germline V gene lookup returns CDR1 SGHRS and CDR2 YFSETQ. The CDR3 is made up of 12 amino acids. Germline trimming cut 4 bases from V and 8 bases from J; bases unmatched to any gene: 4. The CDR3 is CASSVHRGEAFF. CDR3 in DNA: TGCGCCAGCAGCGTCCACAGGGGGGAAGCTTTCTTT.

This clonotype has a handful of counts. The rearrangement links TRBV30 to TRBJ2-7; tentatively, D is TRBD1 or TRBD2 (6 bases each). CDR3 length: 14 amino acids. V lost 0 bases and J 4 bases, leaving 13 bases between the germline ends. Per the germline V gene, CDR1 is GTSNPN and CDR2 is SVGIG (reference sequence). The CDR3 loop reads CAWSVFGGDYEQYF. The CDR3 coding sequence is TGTGCCTGGAGTGTATTCGGGGGCGATTACGAGCAGTACTTC.

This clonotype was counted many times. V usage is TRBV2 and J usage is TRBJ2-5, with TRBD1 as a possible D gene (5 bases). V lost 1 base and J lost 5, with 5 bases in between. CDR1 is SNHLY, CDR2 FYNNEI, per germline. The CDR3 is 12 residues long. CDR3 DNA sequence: TGTGCCAGCAGTGAAGAGGGGGAGACCCAGTACTTC. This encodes CASSEEGETQYF.

Here the CDR3 reads CASSRSGLAGGRSTDTQYF. CDR3 DNA sequence: TGTGCCAGCAGCCGATCCGGACTAGCGGGGGGGCGGAGCACAGATACGCAGTATTTT. The chain combines TRBV6-1 with TRBJ2-3; TRBD2 aligns across 15 bases. With V trimmed by 6 bases and J by 0 bases, 10 bases remained unmatched. CDR3 size: 19 residues. Looked up from germline, CDR1 is MNHNS and CDR2 is SASEGT.

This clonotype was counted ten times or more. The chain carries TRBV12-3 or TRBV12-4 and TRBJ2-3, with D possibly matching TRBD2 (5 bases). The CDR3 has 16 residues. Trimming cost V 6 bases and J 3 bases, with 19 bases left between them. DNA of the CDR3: TGTGCCAGCAGCCTACCTACTTTCGGGGAGACAGATACGCAGTATTTT. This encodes CASSLPTFGETDTQYF.

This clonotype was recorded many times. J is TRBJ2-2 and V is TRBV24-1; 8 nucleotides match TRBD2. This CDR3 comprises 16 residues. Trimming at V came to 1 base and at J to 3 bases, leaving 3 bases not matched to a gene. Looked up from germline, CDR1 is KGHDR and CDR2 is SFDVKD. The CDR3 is CATSDLAGADTGELFF. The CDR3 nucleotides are TGTGCCACCAGTGATTTAGCGGGAGCGGACACCGGGGAGCTGTTTTTT.

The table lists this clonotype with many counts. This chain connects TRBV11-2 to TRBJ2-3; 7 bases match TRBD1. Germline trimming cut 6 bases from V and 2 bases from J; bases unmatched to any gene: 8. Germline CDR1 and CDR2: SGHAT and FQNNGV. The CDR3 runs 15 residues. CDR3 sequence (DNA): TGTGCCAGCAGTCTAAACAGGGGACCCACAGATACGCAGTATTTT. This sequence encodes CASSLNRGPTDTQYF.

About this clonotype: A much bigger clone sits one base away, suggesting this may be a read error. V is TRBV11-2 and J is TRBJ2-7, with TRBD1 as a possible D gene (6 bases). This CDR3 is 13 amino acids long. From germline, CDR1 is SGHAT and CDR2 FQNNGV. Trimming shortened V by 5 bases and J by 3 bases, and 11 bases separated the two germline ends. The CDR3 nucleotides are TGTGCCAGCAGCCCGGACAGCCTCTACGAGCAGTACTTC. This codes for CASSPDSLYEQYF.

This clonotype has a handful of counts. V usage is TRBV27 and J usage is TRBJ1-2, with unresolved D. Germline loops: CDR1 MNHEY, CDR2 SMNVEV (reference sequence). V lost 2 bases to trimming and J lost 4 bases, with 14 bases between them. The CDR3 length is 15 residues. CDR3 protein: CASSLSLLGGYGYTF. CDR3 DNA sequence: TGTGCCAGCAGTTTAAGCTTGCTAGGAGGCTATGGCTACACCTTC.

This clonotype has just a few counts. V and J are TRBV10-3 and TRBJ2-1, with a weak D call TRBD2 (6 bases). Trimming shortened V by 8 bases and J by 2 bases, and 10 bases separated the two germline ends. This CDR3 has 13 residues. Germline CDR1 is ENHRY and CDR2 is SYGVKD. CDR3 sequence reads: CAIARGTYNEQFF. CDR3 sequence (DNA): TGTGCCATCGCGCGGGGAACCTACAATGAGCAGTTCTTC.

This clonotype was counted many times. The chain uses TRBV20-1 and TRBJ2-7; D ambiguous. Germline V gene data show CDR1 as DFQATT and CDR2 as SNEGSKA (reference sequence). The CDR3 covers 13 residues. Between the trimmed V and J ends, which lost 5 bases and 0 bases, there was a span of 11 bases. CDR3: CSALIRNSYEQYF. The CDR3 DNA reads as TGCAGTGCTCTCATCCGGAACTCCTACGAGCAGTACTTC.

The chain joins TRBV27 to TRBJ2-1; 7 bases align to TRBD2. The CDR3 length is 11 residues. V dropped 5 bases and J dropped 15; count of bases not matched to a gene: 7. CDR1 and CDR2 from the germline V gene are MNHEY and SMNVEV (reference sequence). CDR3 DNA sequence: TGTGCCAGCAGTGCGGGAGTCACTCGGTTCTTC. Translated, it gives CASSAGVTRFF.

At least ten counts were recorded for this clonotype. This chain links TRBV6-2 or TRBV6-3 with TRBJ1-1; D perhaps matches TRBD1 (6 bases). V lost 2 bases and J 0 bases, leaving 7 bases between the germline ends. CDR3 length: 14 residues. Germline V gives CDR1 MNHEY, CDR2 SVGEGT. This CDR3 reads CASSYDRLNTEAFF. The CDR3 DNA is TGTGCCAGCAGTTACGACAGGTTGAACACTGAAGCTTTCTTT.

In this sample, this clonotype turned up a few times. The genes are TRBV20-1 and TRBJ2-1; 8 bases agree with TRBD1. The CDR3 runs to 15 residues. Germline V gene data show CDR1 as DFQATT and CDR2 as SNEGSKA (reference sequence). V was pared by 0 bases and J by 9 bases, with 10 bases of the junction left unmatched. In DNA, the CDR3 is TGCAGTGCTAGAGACGCCAGGGGGCATAGGGGTGAGCAGTTCTTC. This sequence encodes CSARDARGHRGEQFF.

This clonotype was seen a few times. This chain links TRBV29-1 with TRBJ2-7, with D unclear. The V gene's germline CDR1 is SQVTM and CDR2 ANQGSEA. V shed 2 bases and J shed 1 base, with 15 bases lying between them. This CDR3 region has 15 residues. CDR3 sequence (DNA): TGCAGCGTTGAAAGGGCGGTAGAGGCTTCCTACGAGCAGTACTTC. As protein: CSVERAVEASYEQYF.

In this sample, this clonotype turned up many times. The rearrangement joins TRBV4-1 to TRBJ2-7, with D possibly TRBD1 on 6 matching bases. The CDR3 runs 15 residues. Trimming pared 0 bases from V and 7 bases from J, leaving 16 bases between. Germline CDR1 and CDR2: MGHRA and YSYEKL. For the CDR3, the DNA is TGCGCCAGCAGCCAAGATTCCCGGGACACGCGAGAGCAGTACTTC. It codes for CASSQDSRDTREQYF.

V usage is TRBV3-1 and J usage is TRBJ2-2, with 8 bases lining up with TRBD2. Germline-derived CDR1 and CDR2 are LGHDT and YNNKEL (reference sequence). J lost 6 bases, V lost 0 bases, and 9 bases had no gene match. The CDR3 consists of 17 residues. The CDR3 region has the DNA TGTGCCAGCAGCCAAGATCCGGGGGGGGTTTGGGCCGGGGAGCTGTTTTTT. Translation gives CASSQDPGGVWAGELFF.

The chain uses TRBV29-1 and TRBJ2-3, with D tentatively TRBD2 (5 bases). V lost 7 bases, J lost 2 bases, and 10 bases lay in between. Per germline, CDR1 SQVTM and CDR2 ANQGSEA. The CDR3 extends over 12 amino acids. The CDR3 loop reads CSAVANTDTQYF. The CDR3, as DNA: TGCAGCGCCGTAGCGAACACAGATACGCAGTATTTT.

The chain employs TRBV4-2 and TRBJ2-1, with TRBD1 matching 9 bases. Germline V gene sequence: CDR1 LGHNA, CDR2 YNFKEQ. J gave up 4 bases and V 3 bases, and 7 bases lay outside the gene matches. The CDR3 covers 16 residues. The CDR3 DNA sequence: TGTGCCAGCAGCCAGGAAGGGACAGGGACTTACAATGAGCAGTTCTTC. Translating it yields CASSQEGTGTYNEQFF.

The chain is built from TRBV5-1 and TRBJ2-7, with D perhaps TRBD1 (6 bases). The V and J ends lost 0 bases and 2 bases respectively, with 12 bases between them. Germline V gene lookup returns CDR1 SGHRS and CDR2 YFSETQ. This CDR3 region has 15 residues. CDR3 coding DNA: TGCGCCAGCAGCTTGGGTAGGTGGGGGCCCTACGAGCAGTACTTC. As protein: CASSLGRWGPYEQYF.

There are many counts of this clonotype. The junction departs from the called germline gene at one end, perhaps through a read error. CDR3 coding DNA: TGTGCCAGCAGCTGGGGACTAGCGGGGGTCAATGAGCAGTTCTTC. It yields the protein CASSWGLAGVNEQFF. This chain joins TRBV5-1 and TRBJ2-1; 14 nucleotides align to TRBD2. Germline V gene lookup returns CDR1 SGHRS and CDR2 YFSETQ. This CDR3 contains 15 residues.

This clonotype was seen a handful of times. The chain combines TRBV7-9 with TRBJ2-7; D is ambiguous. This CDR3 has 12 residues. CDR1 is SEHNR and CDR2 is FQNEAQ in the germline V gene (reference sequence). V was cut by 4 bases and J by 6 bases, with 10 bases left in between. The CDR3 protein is CASSSNLREQYF. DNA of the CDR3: TGTGCCAGCAGCTCAAACCTGCGCGAGCAGTACTTC.